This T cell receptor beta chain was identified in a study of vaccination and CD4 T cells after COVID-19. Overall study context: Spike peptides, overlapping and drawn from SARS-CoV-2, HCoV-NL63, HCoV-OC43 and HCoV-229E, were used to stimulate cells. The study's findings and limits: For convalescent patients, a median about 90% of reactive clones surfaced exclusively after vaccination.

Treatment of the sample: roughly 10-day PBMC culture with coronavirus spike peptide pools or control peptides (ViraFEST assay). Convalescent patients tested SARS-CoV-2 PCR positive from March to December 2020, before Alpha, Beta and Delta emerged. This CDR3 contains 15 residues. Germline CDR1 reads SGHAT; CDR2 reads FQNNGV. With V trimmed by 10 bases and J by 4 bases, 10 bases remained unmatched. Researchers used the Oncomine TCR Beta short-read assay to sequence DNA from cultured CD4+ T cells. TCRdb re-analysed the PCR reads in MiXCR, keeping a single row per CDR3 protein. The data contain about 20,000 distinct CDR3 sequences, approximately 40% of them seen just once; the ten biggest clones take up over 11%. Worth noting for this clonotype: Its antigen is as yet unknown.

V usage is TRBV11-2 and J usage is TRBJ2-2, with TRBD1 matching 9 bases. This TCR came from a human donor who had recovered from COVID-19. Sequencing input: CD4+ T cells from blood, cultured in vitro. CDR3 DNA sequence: TGTGCCACCAAGTACGGACAGGGGAGCACCGGGGAGCTGTTTTTT. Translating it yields CATKYGQGSTGELFF.